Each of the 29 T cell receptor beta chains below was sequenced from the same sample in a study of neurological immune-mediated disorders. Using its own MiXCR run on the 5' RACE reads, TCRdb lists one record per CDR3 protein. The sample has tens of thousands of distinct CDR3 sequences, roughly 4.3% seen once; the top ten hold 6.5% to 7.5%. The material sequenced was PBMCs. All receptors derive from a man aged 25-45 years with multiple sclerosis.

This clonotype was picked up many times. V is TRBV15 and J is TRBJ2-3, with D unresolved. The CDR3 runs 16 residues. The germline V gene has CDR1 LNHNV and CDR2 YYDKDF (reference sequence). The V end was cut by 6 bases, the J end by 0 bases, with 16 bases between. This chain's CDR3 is CATRRNGLGSTDTQYF. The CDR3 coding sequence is TGTGCCACCAGGCGGAACGGGCTGGGGAGCACAGATACGCAGTATTTT.

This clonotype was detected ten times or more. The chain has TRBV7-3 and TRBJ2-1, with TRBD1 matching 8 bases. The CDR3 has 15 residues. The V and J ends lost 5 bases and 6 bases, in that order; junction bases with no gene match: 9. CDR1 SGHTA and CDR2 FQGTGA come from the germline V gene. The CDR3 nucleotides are TGTGCCAGCAGCCCGCAGGGGGCGGCTTTCAATGAGCAGTTCTTC. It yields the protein CASSPQGAAFNEQFF.

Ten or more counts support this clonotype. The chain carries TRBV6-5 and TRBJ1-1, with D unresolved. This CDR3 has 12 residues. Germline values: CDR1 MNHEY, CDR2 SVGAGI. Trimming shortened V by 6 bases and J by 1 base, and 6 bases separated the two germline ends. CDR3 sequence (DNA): TGTGCCAGCAGCACCAGGAACACTGAAGCTTTCTTT. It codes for CASSTRNTEAFF.

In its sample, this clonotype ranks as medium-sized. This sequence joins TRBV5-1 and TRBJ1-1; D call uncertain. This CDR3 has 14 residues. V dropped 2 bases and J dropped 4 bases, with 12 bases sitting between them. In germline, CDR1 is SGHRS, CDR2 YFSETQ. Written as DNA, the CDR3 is TGCGCCAGCAGCTTCATTGGGGTCGGCACTGAAGCTTTCTTT. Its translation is CASSFIGVGTEAFF.

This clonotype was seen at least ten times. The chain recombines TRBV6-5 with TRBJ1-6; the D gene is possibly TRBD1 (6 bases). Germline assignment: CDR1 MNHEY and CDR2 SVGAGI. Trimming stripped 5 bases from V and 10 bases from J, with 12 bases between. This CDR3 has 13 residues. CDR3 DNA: TGTGCCAGCAGTAAACAGGGTTGGTCACCCCTCCACTTT. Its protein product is CASSKQGWSPLHF.

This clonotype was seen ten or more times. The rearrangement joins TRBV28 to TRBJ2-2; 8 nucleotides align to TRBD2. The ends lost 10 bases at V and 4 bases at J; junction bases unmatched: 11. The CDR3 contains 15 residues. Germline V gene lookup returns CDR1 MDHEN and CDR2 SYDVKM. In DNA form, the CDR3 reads TGTGCCACCACAAGGAGCGGGGGACCCACCGGGGAGCTGTTTTTT. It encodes CATTRSGGPTGELFF.

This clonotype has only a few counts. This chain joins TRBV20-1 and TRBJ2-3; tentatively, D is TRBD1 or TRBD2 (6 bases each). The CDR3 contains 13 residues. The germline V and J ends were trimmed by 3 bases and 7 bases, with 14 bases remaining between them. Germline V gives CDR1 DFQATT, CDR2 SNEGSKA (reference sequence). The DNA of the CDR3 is TGCAGTGCTAGGACGGGGGCGACTAATACGCAGTATTTT. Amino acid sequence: CSARTGATNTQYF.

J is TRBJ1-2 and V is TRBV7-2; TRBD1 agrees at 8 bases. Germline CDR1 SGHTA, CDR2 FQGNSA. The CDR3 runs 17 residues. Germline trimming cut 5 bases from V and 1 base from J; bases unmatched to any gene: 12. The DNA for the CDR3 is TGTGCCAGCAGCCCATTTCCCAGGGGGCGCTTTAACTATGGCTACACCTTC. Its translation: CASSPFPRGRFNYGYTF.

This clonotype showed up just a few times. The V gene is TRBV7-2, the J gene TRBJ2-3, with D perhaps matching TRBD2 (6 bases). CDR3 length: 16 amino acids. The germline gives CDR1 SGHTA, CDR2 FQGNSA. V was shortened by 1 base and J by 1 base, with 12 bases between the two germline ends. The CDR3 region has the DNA TGTGCCAGCAGCTTAGTTGCGCGGGGAGGCACAGATACGCAGTATTTT. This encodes CASSLVARGGTDTQYF.

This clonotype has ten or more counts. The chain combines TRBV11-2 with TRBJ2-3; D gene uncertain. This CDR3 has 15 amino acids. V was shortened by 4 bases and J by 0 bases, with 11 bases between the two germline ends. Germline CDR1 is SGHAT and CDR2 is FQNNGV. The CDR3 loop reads CASSSWGSSTDTQYF. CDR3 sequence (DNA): TGTGCCAGCAGCTCATGGGGATCTAGCACAGATACGCAGTATTTT.

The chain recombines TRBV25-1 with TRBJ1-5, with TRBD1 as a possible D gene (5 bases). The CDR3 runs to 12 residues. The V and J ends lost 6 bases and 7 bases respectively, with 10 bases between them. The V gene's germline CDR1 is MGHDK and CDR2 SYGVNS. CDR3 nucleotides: TGTGCCAGCAGGGCAGGGAACCAGCCCCAGCATTTT. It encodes CASRAGNQPQHF.

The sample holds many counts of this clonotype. The CDR3 region has the DNA TGTGCCAGCAGCTACCCTCTCCGGACAGGGGCGAGGGAGCAGTACGTC. Amino acid sequence: CASSYPLRTGAREQYV. The chain combines TRBV11-3 with TRBJ2-7; 9 bases line up with TRBD1. CDR3 length: 16 residues. Germline V gives CDR1 SGHNT, CDR2 YENEEA. V dropped 4 bases and J dropped 7; count of bases not matched to a gene: 14.

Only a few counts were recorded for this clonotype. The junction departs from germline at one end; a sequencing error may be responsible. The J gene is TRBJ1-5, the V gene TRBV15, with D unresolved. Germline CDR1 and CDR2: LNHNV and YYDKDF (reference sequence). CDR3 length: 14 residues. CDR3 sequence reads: CATSRAMVGQPQNF. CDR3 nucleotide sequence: TGTGCCACCAGCAGAGCTATGGTGGGTCAGCCCCAGAATTTT.

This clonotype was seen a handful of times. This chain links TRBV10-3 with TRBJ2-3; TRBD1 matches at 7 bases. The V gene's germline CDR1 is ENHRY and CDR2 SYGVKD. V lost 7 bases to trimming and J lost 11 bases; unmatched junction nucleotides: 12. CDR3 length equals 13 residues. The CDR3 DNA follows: TGTGCCATCAAAAAATCCGGGACAGAAGAGCAGTATTTT. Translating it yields CAIKKSGTEEQYF.

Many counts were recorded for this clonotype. The CDR3 spells CAWKGVANTGELFF. In nucleotides, the CDR3 is TGTGCCTGGAAAGGGGTCGCGAACACCGGGGAGCTGTTTTTT. V is TRBV30 and J is TRBJ2-2; D is possibly TRBD1 (5 bases). Germline-derived CDR1 and CDR2 are GTSNPN and SVGIG (reference sequence). CDR3 length: 14 amino acids. V lost 4 bases and J 0 bases, leaving 9 bases between the germline ends.

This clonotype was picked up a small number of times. The CDR3 DNA sequence: TGCGCCAGCAGCCAAGTCCCAGGGACCTACGAGCAGTACGTC. Residues: CASSQVPGTYEQYV. V usage is TRBV4-1 and J usage is TRBJ2-7, with D possibly being TRBD1 (5 bases). Deletions cut 1 base from V and 2 bases from J, with 9 bases between. The CDR3 sequence is 14 residues long. From germline, CDR1 is MGHRA and CDR2 YSYEKL.

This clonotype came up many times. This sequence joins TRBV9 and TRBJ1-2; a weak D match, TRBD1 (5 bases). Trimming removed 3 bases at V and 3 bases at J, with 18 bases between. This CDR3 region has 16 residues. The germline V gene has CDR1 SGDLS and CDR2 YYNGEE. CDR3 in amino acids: CASSAPPGGEYYGYTF. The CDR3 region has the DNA TGTGCCAGCAGCGCACCGCCCGGGGGGGAGTACTATGGCTACACCTTC.

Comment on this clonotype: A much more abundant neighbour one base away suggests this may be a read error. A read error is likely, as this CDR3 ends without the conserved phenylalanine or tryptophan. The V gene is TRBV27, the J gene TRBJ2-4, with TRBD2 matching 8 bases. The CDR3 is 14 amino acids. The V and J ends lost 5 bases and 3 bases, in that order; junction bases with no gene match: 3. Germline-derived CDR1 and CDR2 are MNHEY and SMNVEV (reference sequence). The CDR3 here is CASSGLAHKNIQYI. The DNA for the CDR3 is TGTGCCAGCAGTGGACTAGCACACAAAAACATTCAGTACATC.

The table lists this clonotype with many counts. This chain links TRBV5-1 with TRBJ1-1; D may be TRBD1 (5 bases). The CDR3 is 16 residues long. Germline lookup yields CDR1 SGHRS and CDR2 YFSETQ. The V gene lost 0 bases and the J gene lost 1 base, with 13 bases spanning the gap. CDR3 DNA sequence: TGCGCCAGCAGCTTGGACTTAGACAGCACGAACACTGAAGCTTTCTTT. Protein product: CASSLDLDSTNTEAFF.

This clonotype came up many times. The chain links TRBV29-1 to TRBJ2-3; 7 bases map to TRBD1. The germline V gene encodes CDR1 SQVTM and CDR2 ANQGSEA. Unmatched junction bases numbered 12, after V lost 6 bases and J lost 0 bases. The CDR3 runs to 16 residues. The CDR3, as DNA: TGCAGCGTAGTAGGGACAGAATATTCTAGCACAGATACGCAGTATTTT. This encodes CSVVGTEYSSTDTQYF.

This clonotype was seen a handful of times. CDR3 bases: TGCGCCAGCAGCGCTAAAACTGGGGCCCTCGGGGGTTTCAGGGAGACCCAGTACTTC. Translation gives CASSAKTGALGGFRETQYF. The chain recombines TRBV5-1 with TRBJ2-5; a possible D gene is TRBD2 (6 bases). V was trimmed by 4 bases and J by 5 bases, leaving 30 bases between them. Germline CDR1 is SGHRS and CDR2 is YFSETQ. The CDR3 is 19 amino acids.

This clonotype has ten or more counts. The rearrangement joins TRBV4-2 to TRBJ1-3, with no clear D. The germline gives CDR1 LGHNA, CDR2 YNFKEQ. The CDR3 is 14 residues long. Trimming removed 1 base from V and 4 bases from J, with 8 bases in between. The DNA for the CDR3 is TGTGCCAGCAGCCAAGTGTCCGTGGGAAACACCATATATTTT. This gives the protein CASSQVSVGNTIYF.

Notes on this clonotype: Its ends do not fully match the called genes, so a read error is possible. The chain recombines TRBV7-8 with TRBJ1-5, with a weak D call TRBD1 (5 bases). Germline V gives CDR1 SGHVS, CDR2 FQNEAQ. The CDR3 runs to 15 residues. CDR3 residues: CASSVGRGPNQPQNF. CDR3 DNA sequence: TGTGCCAGCAGCGTCGGGAGGGGACCCAATCAGCCCCAGAATTTT.

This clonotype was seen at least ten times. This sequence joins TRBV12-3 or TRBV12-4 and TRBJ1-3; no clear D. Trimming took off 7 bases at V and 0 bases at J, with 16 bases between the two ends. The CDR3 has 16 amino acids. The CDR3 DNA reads TGTGCCAGCACCCCTTCCCCCGGACCCTCTGGAAACACCATATATTTT. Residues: CASTPSPGPSGNTIYF.

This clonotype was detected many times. CDR3 bases: TGTGCCAGCAGCTACGGGACAGGGAGTGTAAGGGAAAAACTGTTTTTT. Its protein is CASSYGTGSVREKLFF. V is TRBV7-9 and J is TRBJ1-4; the match to TRBD1 covers 9 bases. Germline trimming cut 4 bases from V and 8 bases from J; bases unmatched to any gene: 11. The CDR3 is 16 residues long. CDR1 and CDR2 (germline): SEHNR, FQNEAQ (reference sequence). The entire variable domain, with the rest obtained from reference TRBV7-9 and TRBJ1-4, is as follows: DTGVSQNPRHKITKRGQNVTFRCDPISEHNRLYWYRQTLGQGPEFLTYFQNEAQLEKSRLLSDRFSAERPKGSFSTLEIQRTEQGDSAMYLCASSYGTGSVREKLFFGSGTQLSVL.

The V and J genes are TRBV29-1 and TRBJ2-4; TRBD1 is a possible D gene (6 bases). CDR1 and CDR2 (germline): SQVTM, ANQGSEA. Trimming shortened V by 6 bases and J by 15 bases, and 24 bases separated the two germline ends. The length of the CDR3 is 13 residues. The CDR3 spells CSVKFEGTHRWYF. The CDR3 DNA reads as TGCAGCGTGAAATTCGAAGGGACACATAGGTGGTACTTC.

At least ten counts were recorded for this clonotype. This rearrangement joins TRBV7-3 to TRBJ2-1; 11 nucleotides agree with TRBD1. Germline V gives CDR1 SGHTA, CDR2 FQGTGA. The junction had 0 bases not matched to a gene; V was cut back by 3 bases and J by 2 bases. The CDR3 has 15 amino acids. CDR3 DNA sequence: TGTGCCAGCAGCTTGGACAGGGGGCCCTACAATGAGCAGTTCTTC. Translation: CASSLDRGPYNEQFF.

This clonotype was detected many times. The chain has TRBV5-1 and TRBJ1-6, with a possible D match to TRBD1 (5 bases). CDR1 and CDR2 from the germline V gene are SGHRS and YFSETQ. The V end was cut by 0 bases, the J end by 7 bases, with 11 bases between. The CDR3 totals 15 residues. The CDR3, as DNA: TGCGCCAGCAGCTTGGTGGCAGGGATCAATTCACCCCTCCACTTT. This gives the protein CASSLVAGINSPLHF. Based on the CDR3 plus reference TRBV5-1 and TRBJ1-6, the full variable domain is KAGVTQTPRYLIKTRGQQVTLSCSPISGHRSVSWYQQTPGQGLQFLFEYFSETQRNKGNFPGRFSGRQFSNSRSEMNVSTLELGDSALYLCASSLVAGINSPLHFGNGTRLTVT.

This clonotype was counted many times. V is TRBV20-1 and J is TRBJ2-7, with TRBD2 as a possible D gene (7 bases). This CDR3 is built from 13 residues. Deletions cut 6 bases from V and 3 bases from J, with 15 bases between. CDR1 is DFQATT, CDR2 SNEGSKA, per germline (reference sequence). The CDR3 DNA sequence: TGCAGTGCAGACGGGGGGCCAGTCTACGAGCAGTACTTC. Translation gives CSADGGPVYEQYF.